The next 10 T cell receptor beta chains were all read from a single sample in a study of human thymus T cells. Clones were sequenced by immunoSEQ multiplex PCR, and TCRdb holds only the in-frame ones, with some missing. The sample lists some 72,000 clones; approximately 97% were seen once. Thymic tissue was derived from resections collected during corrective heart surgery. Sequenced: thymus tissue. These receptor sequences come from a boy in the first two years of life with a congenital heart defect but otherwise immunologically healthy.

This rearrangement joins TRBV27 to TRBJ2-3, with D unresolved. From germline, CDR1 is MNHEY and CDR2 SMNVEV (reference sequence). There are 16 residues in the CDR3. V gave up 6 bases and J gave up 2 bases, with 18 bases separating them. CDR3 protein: CASSPDLKELTDTQYF. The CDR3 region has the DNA TGTGCCAGCAGCCCCGACTTAAAAGAACTCACAGATACGCAGTATTTT.

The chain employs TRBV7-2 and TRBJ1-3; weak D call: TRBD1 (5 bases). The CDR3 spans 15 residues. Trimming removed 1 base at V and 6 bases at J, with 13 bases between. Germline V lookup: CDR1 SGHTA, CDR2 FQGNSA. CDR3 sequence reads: CASSLGGQGENTIYF. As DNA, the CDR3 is TGTGCCAGCAGCTTAGGGGGTCAGGGTGAAAACACCATATATTTT.

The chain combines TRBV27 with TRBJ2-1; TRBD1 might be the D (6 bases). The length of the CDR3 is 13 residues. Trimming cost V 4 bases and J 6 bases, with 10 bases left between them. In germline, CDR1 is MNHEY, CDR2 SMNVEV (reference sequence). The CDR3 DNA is TGTGCCAGCAGTTGGACAGTTTTCAATGAGCAGTTCTTC. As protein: CASSWTVFNEQFF.

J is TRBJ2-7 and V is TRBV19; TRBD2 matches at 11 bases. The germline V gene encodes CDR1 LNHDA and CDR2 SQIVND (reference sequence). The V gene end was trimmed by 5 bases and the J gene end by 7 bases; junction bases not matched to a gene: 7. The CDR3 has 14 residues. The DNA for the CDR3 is TGTGCCAGTAGTGTAGCGGGAGGGAGTCGGGAGCAGTACTTC. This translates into CASSVAGGSREQYF.

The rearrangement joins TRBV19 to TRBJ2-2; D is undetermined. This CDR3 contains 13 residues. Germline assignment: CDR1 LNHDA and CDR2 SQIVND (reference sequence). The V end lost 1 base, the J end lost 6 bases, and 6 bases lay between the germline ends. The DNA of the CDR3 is TGTGCCAGTAGTATAGCCCCCGCCGGGGAGCTGTTTTTT. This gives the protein CASSIAPAGELFF.

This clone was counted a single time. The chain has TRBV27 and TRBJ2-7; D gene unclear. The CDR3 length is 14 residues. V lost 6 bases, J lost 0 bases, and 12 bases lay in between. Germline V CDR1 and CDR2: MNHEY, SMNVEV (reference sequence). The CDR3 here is CASRLGGGSYEQYF. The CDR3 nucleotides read TGTGCCAGCAGGCTGGGTGGCGGCTCCTACGAGCAGTACTTC.

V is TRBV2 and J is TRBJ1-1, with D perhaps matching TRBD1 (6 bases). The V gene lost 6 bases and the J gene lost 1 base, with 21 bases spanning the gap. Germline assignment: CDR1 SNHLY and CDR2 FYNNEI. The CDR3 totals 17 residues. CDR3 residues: CASRYPPDSLENTEAFF. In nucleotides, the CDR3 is TGTGCCAGCAGGTACCCACCGGACAGCTTGGAGAACACTGAAGCTTTCTTT.

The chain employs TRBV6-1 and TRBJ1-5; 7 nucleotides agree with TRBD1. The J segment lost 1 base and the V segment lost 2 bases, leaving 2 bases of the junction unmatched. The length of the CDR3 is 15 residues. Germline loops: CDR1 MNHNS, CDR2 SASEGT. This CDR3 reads CASSEWDRSNQPQHF. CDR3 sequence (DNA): TGTGCCAGCAGTGAATGGGACAGAAGCAATCAGCCCCAGCATTTT.

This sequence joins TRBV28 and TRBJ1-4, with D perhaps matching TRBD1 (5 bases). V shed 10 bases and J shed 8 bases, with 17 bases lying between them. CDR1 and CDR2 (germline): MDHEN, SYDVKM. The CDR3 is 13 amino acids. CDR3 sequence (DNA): TGTGCCACCCTAAGGGGCGCGGGGGAAAAACTGTTTTTT. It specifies CATLRGAGEKLFF.

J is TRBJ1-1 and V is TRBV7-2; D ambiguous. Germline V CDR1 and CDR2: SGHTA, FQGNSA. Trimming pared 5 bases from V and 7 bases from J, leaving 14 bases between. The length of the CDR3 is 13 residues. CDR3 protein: CASSPAFTSEAFF. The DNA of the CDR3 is TGTGCCAGCAGCCCCGCCTTCACGAGTGAAGCTTTCTTT.